The 7 T cell receptor beta chains below come from one sample, sequenced in a study of shared clonotypes between healthy human individuals. The assay was immunoSEQ multiplex PCR, and TCRdb's table has in-frame clones only and misses some. The sample gives about 1.5 million clones, roughly 96% of which show up once; roughly 1.2% is in the top ten. Sequenced sample: naive CD4+ T cells sorted from blood. Indicated subset: CD45RA+ positively selected. The source is a man aged 30 to 45 in good health.

CDR3 bases: TGCAGCGTGGAAACCCGGGGTCCCGGGGAGACCCAGTACTTC. It yields the protein CSVETRGPGETQYF. V is TRBV29-1 and J is TRBJ2-5; D perhaps matches TRBD2 (5 bases). This CDR3 spans 14 amino acids. CDR1 SQVTM and CDR2 ANQGSEA come from the germline V gene. V lost 6 bases, J lost 5 bases, and 19 bases lay in between.

V usage is TRBV28 and J usage is TRBJ1-1, with 7 nucleotides matching TRBD1. J lost 2 bases, V lost 6 bases, and 12 bases had no gene match. Germline V gene sequence: CDR1 MDHEN, CDR2 SYDVKM. The CDR3 spans 16 residues. The CDR3 region has the DNA TGTGCCAGCAGGTTGAGGGGGCCGGGAACTAACACTGAAGCTTTCTTT. This codes for CASRLRGPGTNTEAFF.

V and J are TRBV19 and TRBJ2-2; D not certain. This CDR3 is 14 amino acids long. The V end was cut by 10 bases, the J end by 4 bases, with 16 bases between. Germline CDR1 reads LNHDA; CDR2 reads SQIVND (reference sequence). This CDR3 is CATRWGLGTGELFF. As DNA, the CDR3 is TGTGCCACCAGGTGGGGTCTGGGCACCGGGGAGCTGTTTTTT.

The chain links TRBV27 to TRBJ2-1; 7 positions agree with TRBD2. The V gene's germline CDR1 is MNHEY and CDR2 SMNVEV (reference sequence). The CDR3 length is 15 residues. The junction had 7 bases not matched to a gene; V was cut back by 3 bases and J by 5 bases. CDR3 in DNA: TGTGCCAGCAGTTTTTTTGCTAGCGGAAACAATGAGCAGTTCTTC. It specifies CASSFFASGNNEQFF.

This rearrangement joins TRBV11-2 to TRBJ1-2; D not certain. The CDR3 totals 16 residues. Germline loops: CDR1 SGHAT, CDR2 FQNNGV. Trimming took off 5 bases at V and 1 base at J, with 17 bases between the two ends. CDR3 region: CASSAQSGVINYGYTF. In DNA, the CDR3 is TGTGCCAGCAGCGCCCAATCCGGTGTCATTAACTATGGCTACACCTTC.

The rearrangement uses TRBV7-8 and TRBJ2-2; no reliable D call. The germline CDR1 and CDR2 sequences are SGHVS and FQNEAQ. V lost 5 bases, J lost 6 bases, and 13 bases lay in between. CDR3 length: 14 amino acids. In DNA, the CDR3 is TGTGCCAGCAGCCATCCGATCGGACCCGGGGAGCTGTTTTTT. It yields the protein CASSHPIGPGELFF. The whole variable domain, remainder taken from reference TRBV7-8 and TRBJ2-2, is GAGVSQSPRYKVAKRGQDVALRCDPISGHVSLFWYQQALGQGPEFLTYFQNEAQLDKSGLPSDRFFAERPEGSVSTLKIQRTQQEDSAVYLCASSHPIGPGELFFGEGSRLTVL.

This sequence joins TRBV28 and TRBJ2-7; no clear D gene. The CDR3 sequence is 18 residues long. Germline V gene data show CDR1 as MDHEN and CDR2 as SYDVKM. V was cut by 8 bases and J by 2 bases, with 28 bases left in between. CDR3 DNA: TGTGCCAGCCGTCTCGGAACAGCCGAGGTCTTACTAACCTACGAGCAGTACTTC. Its translation is CASRLGTAEVLLTYEQYF.